This T cell receptor (beta chain) was recovered during a study of shared clonotypes between healthy human individuals. Study summary: A donor's plate count was three for CD4 naive and three for CD4 memory; CD8 naive had two and CD8 memory one. Study-level results: Lower generation probabilities were found for non-shared clonotypes than for those shared by all four donors. Naive subsets generally had larger estimated richness than memory subsets.

All the donors were Caucasian adults who lived in Nashville, Tennessee. This clone was observed a few times. Its specificity is unknown. The table came from immunoSEQ multiplex PCR; TCRdb's copy has only in-frame clones and leaves some out. The sample includes 650,000 to 800,000 clones, around 70% of them seen just once. Trimming stripped 3 bases from V and 0 bases from J, with 3 bases between. There are 13 residues in the CDR3. Germline loops: CDR1 MGHDK, CDR2 SYGVNS. The clonotype was recovered from a woman in her twenties or thirties in good health. The V call is TRBV25-1, the J call TRBJ2-1; D is unclear. The sample consisted of memory CD4+ T cells sorted from blood. Subset here: CD45RA-negative fraction. In DNA, the CDR3 is TGTGCCAGCAGTGAGAACTCCTACAATGAGCAGTTCTTC. It is translated as CASSENSYNEQFF.